This entry lists 21 T cell receptor beta chains sequenced from one sample in a study of T cell clonality in common variable immunodeficiency. The assay was immunoSEQ multiplex PCR, and TCRdb's table has in-frame clones only and misses some. Recorded here are tens of thousands of clones, none singletons. The material sequenced was peripheral blood mononuclear cells. The receptors originated from a person between 18 and 70 years old in good health.

This clone showed up many times. The CDR3 goes on 3 residues after the read ends, and that part is filled in from the germline J gene. The chain has TRBV19 and TRBJ2-7, with 7 bases that match TRBD1. Trimming took 6 bases from V and 4 from J; bases not matched to a gene: 9. This CDR3 is 14 amino acids long. Per germline, CDR1 LNHDA and CDR2 SQIVND (reference sequence). The CDR3 loop reads CASSQGVRPYEQYF. The DNA read from the CDR3 is TGTGCCAGTAGCCAGGGGGTACGACCTTACGAG.

This clone was seen more than once but under ten times. A read error may explain this, as a much larger clone is one base away. The read ends 3 residues early relative to the CDR3; the germline J gene fills the gap. V and J are TRBV6-2 or TRBV6-3 and TRBJ2-5; maybe TRBD2 (7 bases). Per the germline V gene, CDR1 is MNHEY and CDR2 is SVGEGT. The CDR3 spans 16 residues. CDR3 amino acids: CATNRGGAAGEDTQYF. The CDR3 bases that were read are TGTGCCACCAATAGGGGGGGGGCTGCCGGGGAAGATACC.

The sample holds many counts of this clone. Sequencing ends 3 residues short of the CDR3 end; the germline J gene provides the rest. This chain connects TRBV7-2 to TRBJ2-5; D might be TRBD1 (5 bases). The ends were cut back, 6 bases at V and 3 bases at J, with 14 bases in the middle. In germline, CDR1 is SGHTA, CDR2 FQGNSA. The CDR3 sequence is 14 residues long. CDR3 DNA, as far as it was read: TGTGCCAGCAGTAGCAGGGCATCGGAAGAGACC. Amino acid sequence: CASSSRASEET. The entire CDR3 is CASSSRASEETQYF.

This clone was observed at least ten times. The read stops 3 residues short of the end of the CDR3; the missing end is completed from the germline J gene. The chain is built from TRBV7-3 and TRBJ2-2; unclear D gene. CDR3 length equals 16 residues. Germline V CDR1 and CDR2: SGHTA, FQGTGA. The germline V and J ends were trimmed by 3 bases and 0 bases, with 11 bases remaining between them. The CDR3 DNA, read in part, is TGTGCCAGCAGCTTTCGGCAGGCCGCGAACACCGGGGAG. Its translation: CASSFRQAANTGE. The whole CDR3 protein reads CASSFRQAANTGELFF. Full variable domain (outside the CDR3, taken from reference TRBV7-3 and TRBJ2-2): GAGVSQTPSNKVTEKGKYVELRCDPISGHTALYWYRQSLGQGPEFLIYFQGTGAADDSGLPNDRFFAVRPEGSVSTLKIQRTERGDSAVYLCASSFRQAANTGELFFGEGSRLTVL.

This clone was counted between two and nine times. Read sequence stops 3 residues before the CDR3 end, and the germline J gene provides the missing end. The chain joins TRBV6-2 or TRBV6-3 to TRBJ2-2, with 8 positions matching TRBD1. The CDR3 is 15 amino acids. The germline gives CDR1 MNHEY, CDR2 SVGEGT. The CDR3 DNA, read in part, is TGTGCCAGCAGCCGGAACGGACAGGGAAATGAAAAG. Translated: CASSRNGQGNEK. The CDR3 in full is CASSRNGQGNEKLFF.

The table lists this clone with many counts. The read is 3 residues too short to cover the CDR3 end, so that end is filled in from the germline J gene. This chain connects TRBV7-9 to TRBJ2-7, with D perhaps TRBD1 or TRBD2 (7 bases each). CDR1 is SEHNR and CDR2 is FQNEAQ in the germline V gene (reference sequence). With 0 bases removed from V and 5 bases from J, the gap between germline ends came to 14 bases. The CDR3 has 15 amino acids. The DNA read from the CDR3 is TGTGCCAGCAGCTTAGCCCTGACAGGGAGGGACGAG. Residues: CASSLALTGRDE. The whole CDR3 is CASSLALTGRDEQYF.

This clone was seen a handful of times. The CDR3 loop is CASSSSGGRGEQYF. CDR3 DNA (partial): TGTGCCAGCAGTTCGAGCGGGGGACGGGGCGAG. The chain joins TRBV7-3 to TRBJ2-7; TRBD2 matches 8 bases. The CDR3 end lies 3 residues beyond the end of the read and is filled in from the germline J gene. Germline CDR1 and CDR2: SGHTA and FQGTGA. The CDR3 spans 14 residues. The V segment lost 6 bases and the J segment 6 bases; nucleotides outside the gene matches: 10.

At least ten counts were recorded for this clone. The read ends 3 residues before the CDR3 terminus; that terminus is restored from the germline J gene. The chain uses TRBV5-4 and TRBJ2-7, with a weak D call TRBD2 (7 bases). V dropped 2 bases and J dropped 5 bases, with 11 bases sitting between them. The germline gives CDR1 SGHNT, CDR2 YYREEE (reference sequence). The CDR3 length is 13 residues. CDR3 region: CASSFRGRDEQYF. Partial CDR3 DNA: TGTGCCAGCAGCTTTAGGGGGAGGGACGAG.

This clone appeared a few times. The CDR3 extends 3 residues past the end of the read, so its final part is completed from the germline J gene. The chain carries TRBV25-1 and TRBJ2-7; 8 bases line up with TRBD1. Germline assignment: CDR1 MGHDK and CDR2 SYGVNS. This CDR3 has 13 residues. Trimming at V came to 7 bases and at J to 2 bases, leaving 4 bases not matched to a gene. This CDR3 reads CASTSGGAYEQYF. The CDR3 DNA, read in part, is TGTGCCAGCACGTCAGGGGGCGCCTACGAG.

The table lists this clone with many counts. This CDR3 is CSAGPGITNSGNTIYF. The CDR3 bases that were read are TGCAGTGCAGGGCCAGGGATAACGAACTCTGGAAACACC. J is TRBJ1-3 and V is TRBV20-1, with D possibly matching TRBD1 (5 bases). The CDR3 end falls 3 residues outside the read, so it is completed with the germline J gene. The V and J ends lost 6 bases and 0 bases respectively, with 18 bases between them. The germline V gene has CDR1 DFQATT and CDR2 SNEGSKA (reference sequence). This CDR3 has 16 residues.

Regarding this clone: With the read ending 3 residues before the CDR3 end, the germline J gene is used to fill in that end. This chain joins TRBV18 and TRBJ1-2; D is perhaps TRBD1 (5 bases). The CDR3 runs 13 residues. Germline lookup yields CDR1 KGHSH and CDR2 LQKENI. CDR3 in amino acids: CASSPGLAYDYTF. The CDR3 bases that were read are TGTGCCAGCTCACCGGGACTAGCGTACGAC.

This clone was observed a handful of times. At one end the junction does not follow the germline gene, possibly because of a read error. Read sequence stops 3 residues before the CDR3 end, and the germline J gene provides the missing end. The sample holds other DNA sequences that translate to the same CDR3. V and J are TRBV5-1 and TRBJ1-2, with D possibly being TRBD1 (5 bases). CDR1 and CDR2 from the germline V gene are SGHRS and YFSETQ. This CDR3 has 15 amino acids. The CDR3 here is CASSNDRYTNYGYTF. The CDR3 DNA, read in part, is TGCGCCAGCAGCAATGACAGATACACTAACTATGGG.

At least ten counts were recorded for this clone. Read sequence stops 3 residues before the CDR3 end, and the germline J gene provides the missing end. The chain couples TRBV18 to TRBJ1-5; D is perhaps TRBD1 (5 bases). There are 14 residues in the CDR3. CDR1 is KGHSH and CDR2 is LQKENI in the germline V gene. The V end was cut by 3 bases, the J end by 3 bases, with 9 bases between. The CDR3 is CASSPGQNNQPQHF. CDR3 DNA, as far as it was read: TGTGCCAGCTCACCGGGGCAGAACAATCAGCCC.

This clone occurred many times. The read terminates 3 residues before the CDR3 end, so the remaining end is supplied by the germline J gene. The rearrangement uses TRBV6-1 and TRBJ1-6; 7 bases are shared with TRBD1. Germline V gene data show CDR1 as MNHNS and CDR2 as SASEGT. The CDR3 covers 15 residues. J gave up 9 bases and V 1 base, and 6 bases lay outside the gene matches. This chain's CDR3 is CASSEGGTESSPLHF. The DNA read from the CDR3 is TGTGCCAGCAGTGAAGGGGGGACAGAGAGTTCACCC.

On this clone itself: Coverage ceases 3 residues before the CDR3 finishes, and the germline J gene fills in the end. The chain links TRBV7-9 to TRBJ1-2; unclear D gene. CDR1 is SEHNR and CDR2 is FQNEAQ in the germline V gene (reference sequence). This CDR3 has 13 residues. Incomplete CDR3 DNA: TGTGCCAGCAGCCCAAAGGGCCCAGATACC. Protein sequence: CASSPKGPDT. The CDR3 in full is CASSPKGPDTYTF.

This clone occurred many times. Sequencing ends 3 residues short of the CDR3 end; the germline J gene provides the rest. V and J are TRBV19 and TRBJ2-3, with TRBD2 as a possible D gene (7 bases). Looked up from germline, CDR1 is LNHDA and CDR2 is SQIVND (reference sequence). V lost 8 bases and J 4 bases, leaving 22 bases between the germline ends. CDR3 length: 16 residues. CDR3 DNA (partial): TGTGCCAGTTATCCCTTCTTGGGGGGGGCCCCAGATACG. Its protein product is CASYPFLGGAPDT. The whole CDR3 protein reads CASYPFLGGAPDTQYF.

This clone turned up a few times. The CDR3 is cut off 3 residues early in the read; its end comes from the germline J gene. The chain combines TRBV19 with TRBJ2-7; maybe TRBD1 (6 bases). Looked up from germline, CDR1 is LNHDA and CDR2 is SQIVND (reference sequence). With 1 base removed from V and 5 bases from J, the gap between germline ends came to 12 bases. This CDR3 spans 14 amino acids. The CDR3 sequence is CASSIAHRVHEQYF. Incomplete CDR3 DNA: TGTGCCAGTAGTATAGCCCACAGGGTGCACGAG.

There are a few counts of this clone. The read terminates 3 residues ahead of where the CDR3 ends, so the germline J gene completes it. The rearrangement uses TRBV7-9 and TRBJ2-1; TRBD2 matches at 9 bases. This CDR3 comprises 15 residues. Germline loops: CDR1 SEHNR, CDR2 FQNEAQ (reference sequence). V gave up 1 base and J gave up 8 bases; unmatched junction bases: 6. The sequenced CDR3 bases are TGTGCCAGCAGCTTAGAGGCGGGAGGGGGATATGAG. It specifies CASSLEAGGGYE. The entire CDR3 protein reads CASSLEAGGGYEQFF.

This clone has ten or more counts. Read coverage stops 3 residues before the CDR3 terminus; the germline J gene supplies the remainder. The chain recombines TRBV5-4 with TRBJ2-7; 8 bases fit TRBD2. From germline, CDR1 is SGHNT and CDR2 YYREEE (reference sequence). V shed 5 bases, J shed 2 bases, and the junction held 9 bases outside the gene matches. The CDR3 has 15 amino acids. CDR3 region: CASSRTSQPPYEQYF. The sequenced part of the CDR3 DNA is TGTGCCAGCAGTAGGACTAGCCAACCCCCCTACGAG.

This clone was seen at least ten times. The read is 3 residues too short to cover the CDR3 end, so that end is filled in from the germline J gene. The V gene is TRBV20-1, the J gene TRBJ2-4; D gene uncertain. Germline CDR1 reads DFQATT; CDR2 reads SNEGSKA (reference sequence). This CDR3 is 15 amino acids long. The covered CDR3 bases are TGCAGTGCTAGAGATTTGGGCAGGCCGGTGGAGACT. Protein sequence: CSARDLGRPVET. The entire CDR3 protein reads CSARDLGRPVETQYF.

This clone was detected ten times or more. The CDR3 DNA, read in part, is TGTGCCAGCACGGCGGGAGTCGAG. Translated: CASTAGVE. The entire CDR3 reads CASTAGVEQYF. V gene TRBV7-6 combines with J gene TRBJ2-7, with TRBD2 identical over 7 bases. The read stops 3 residues short of the end of the CDR3; the missing end is completed from the germline J gene. The CDR3 spans 11 residues. Germline V gene data show CDR1 as SGHVS and CDR2 as FNYEAQ. The V gene end was trimmed by 7 bases and the J gene end by 6 bases; junction bases not matched to a gene: 3.